This T cell receptor beta chain was observed in a study of shared clonotypes between healthy human individuals. Healthy HIV-negative adults without recent acute infections or vaccinations served as donors. There were only Caucasian adults among the donors, and all lived in Nashville, Tennessee. CD4+ cells yielded CD45RA+ naive and CD45RA-negative memory subsets. Concerning this clone: The antigen remains undetermined.

Study outcomes and limitations: Apart from blood, nothing was sampled; tissue repertoires likely differ.

CDR3 size: 15 residues. Germline V gene data show CDR1 as SGHRS and CDR2 as YFSETQ. With 7 bases clipped from V and 4 bases from J, the junction kept 10 bases outside the gene matches. Sequencing was performed with immunoSEQ multiplex PCR; in TCRdb, only in-frame clones are kept and a portion is missing. The data contain 2 million to 2.5 million clones, more than 85% of them singletons. This receptor was taken from a young man in good health. Some clones in this sample may be carry-over from other donors' samples. Sequencing used naive CD4+ T cells from PBMCs. Subset noted: CD45RA+ positively selected. The chain combines TRBV5-1 with TRBJ2-2; TRBD1 agrees at 7 bases. CDR3 DNA sequence: TGCGCCAGCTTGAAGGGGGCGAGTGGCACCGGGGAGCTGTTTTTT. It yields the protein CASLKGASGTGELFF.